Listed here are 25 T cell receptor beta chains from one sample, sequenced in a study of beta chain features in type 1 diabetes (dated by TCRdb to 2016 to 2019). Library method: the immunoSEQ multiplex PCR assay. The entire amount of isolated RNA was reverse transcribed using the High Capacity cDNA Reverse Transcription Kit, so the sequenced TCRB transcripts were expressed ones. In its TCRdb copy, this immuneACCESS table keeps in-frame sequences only and misses some clones. Where compared with another copy, unresolved V genes explain less than half of these, and the others have no known cause. For this sample the table gives 900,000 or so clones, of which roughly 16% were detected only once. Jointly, the top ten make up 0.02% to 0.025% of the sample. The source material was naive CD4+ T cells from blood. Read against the paper, the sample's cell subset or site label means: true naive CD4+ T cells. These receptors were collected from a woman younger than 30 in good health.

The chain employs TRBV13 and TRBJ2-1; D call uncertain. Germline-derived CDR1 and CDR2 are PRHDT and FYEKMQ (reference sequence). Trimming removed 3 bases from V and 1 base from J, with 10 bases in between. The CDR3 spans 15 residues. The CDR3 nucleotides read TGTGCCAGCAGCTTGAGTGACAAGTCCTACAATGAGCAGTTCTTC. It translates to CASSLSDKSYNEQFF.

This clone was seen more than once but under ten times. The chain uses TRBV6-5 and TRBJ2-3; 10 bases are shared with TRBD2. Trimming at V came to 5 bases and at J to 4 bases, leaving 3 bases not matched to a gene. Per germline, CDR1 MNHEY and CDR2 SVGAGI. This CDR3 is built from 14 residues. This CDR3 reads CASSRAGGADTQYF. In DNA, the CDR3 is TGTGCCAGCAGTAGAGCGGGAGGGGCAGATACGCAGTATTTT.

This chain connects TRBV5-4 to TRBJ2-3, with unresolved D. The V gene's germline CDR1 is SGHNT and CDR2 YYREEE (reference sequence). CDR3 size: 16 residues. V dropped 0 bases and J dropped 0 bases, with 11 bases sitting between them. In DNA, the CDR3 is TGTGCCAGCAGCTTGGCCCTATCGTCTAGCACAGATACGCAGTATTTT. Amino acid sequence: CASSLALSSSTDTQYF.

The table lists this clone with a few counts. V gene TRBV5-1 combines with J gene TRBJ2-5; 10 bases are shared with TRBD2. The germline V gene has CDR1 SGHRS and CDR2 YFSETQ. This CDR3 contains 16 residues. J gave up 2 bases and V 0 bases, and 4 bases lay outside the gene matches. CDR3 in amino acids: CASSLVAGGSQETQYF. In DNA, the CDR3 is TGCGCCAGCAGCTTGGTAGCGGGAGGTTCTCAAGAGACCCAGTACTTC.

A few counts support this clone. The chain is built from TRBV7-3 and TRBJ2-3; no reliable D call. Germline V CDR1 and CDR2: SGHTA, FQGTGA. The CDR3 is made up of 13 amino acids. V lost 2 bases to trimming and J lost 6 bases, with 9 bases between them. This chain's CDR3 is CASSLDHGDTQYF. DNA for the CDR3: TGTGCCAGCAGCTTAGACCACGGGGATACGCAGTATTTT. Variable domain in full (rest from reference TRBV7-3 and TRBJ2-3): GAGVSQTPSNKVTEKGKYVELRCDPISGHTALYWYRQSLGQGPEFLIYFQGTGAADDSGLPNDRFFAVRPEGSVSTLKIQRTERGDSAVYLCASSLDHGDTQYFGPGTRLTVL.

The chain combines TRBV29-1 with TRBJ2-6; D is uncertain. Trimming shortened V by 3 bases and J by 2 bases, and 2 bases separated the two germline ends. CDR3 length equals 12 residues. Germline V CDR1 and CDR2: SQVTM, ANQGSEA. Here the CDR3 reads CSVDTGANVLTF. In nucleotides, the CDR3 is TGCAGCGTTGATACTGGGGCCAACGTCCTGACTTTC.

CDR3 nucleotide sequence: TGTGCCAGCTCACCACCGGCGAGGATAAGGGGGAACACCGGGGAGCTGTTTTTT. Translation: CASSPPARIRGNTGELFF. The gene calls are TRBV18 and TRBJ2-2; tentative D call: TRBD1 (5 bases). Germline values: CDR1 KGHSH, CDR2 LQKENI. V dropped 0 bases and J dropped 1 base, with 15 bases sitting between them. There are 18 residues in the CDR3.

This clone was counted between two and nine times. CDR3 region: CASSSGNSGANVLTF. DNA of the CDR3: TGTGCCAGCAGTTCAGGGAACTCTGGGGCCAACGTCCTGACTTTC. J is TRBJ2-6 and V is TRBV6-5; tentative D call: TRBD1 (5 bases). The germline CDR1 and CDR2 sequences are MNHEY and SVGAGI. The V gene lost 4 bases and the J gene lost 0 bases, with 7 bases spanning the gap. The CDR3 consists of 15 residues.

This clone was seen a handful of times. The chain is built from TRBV5-1 and TRBJ2-3; the D gene is possibly TRBD1 (5 bases). This CDR3 is 14 amino acids long. Germline assignment: CDR1 SGHRS and CDR2 YFSETQ. The V end was cut by 2 bases, the J end by 4 bases, with 11 bases between. The CDR3 DNA is TGCGCCAGCAGCTTTGGACAAAAATCAGATACGCAGTATTTT. This sequence encodes CASSFGQKSDTQYF.

In this sample, this clone turned up a few times. V is TRBV4-2 and J is TRBJ2-7; no definite D call. The germline V and J ends were trimmed by 1 base and 2 bases, with 12 bases remaining between them. CDR3 size: 15 residues. Germline CDR1 is LGHNA and CDR2 is YNFKEQ. The CDR3 sequence: CASSQVVADAYEQYF. CDR3 nucleotide sequence: TGTGCCAGCAGCCAAGTGGTGGCGGACGCCTACGAGCAGTACTTC.

This clone was seen more than once but under ten times. This sequence joins TRBV6-6 and TRBJ2-7; 9 bases are a match to TRBD1. Germline CDR1 is MNHNY and CDR2 is SVGAGI (reference sequence). Trimming removed 2 bases from V and 3 bases from J; junction bases left unmatched: 5. The length of the CDR3 is 15 residues. Here the CDR3 DNA reads TGTGCCAGCAGTTACGGGGACAGGGCGGGCTACGAGCAGTACTTC. This translates into CASSYGDRAGYEQYF.

There are a few counts of this clone. The rearrangement links TRBV20-1 to TRBJ2-1; the D gene could be TRBD1 or TRBD2 (5 bases each). Germline values: CDR1 DFQATT, CDR2 SNEGSKA (reference sequence). This CDR3 spans 10 amino acids. V lost 3 bases and J lost 10, with 7 bases in between. This CDR3 reads CSASGTEQFF. CDR3 DNA: TGCAGTGCTAGCGGGACCGAGCAGTTCTTC.

This clone has a handful of counts. The chain uses TRBV9 and TRBJ1-2; 7 bases map to TRBD1. Germline lookup yields CDR1 SGDLS and CDR2 YYNGEE. The CDR3 is 14 residues long. With 1 base clipped from V and 3 bases from J, the junction kept 3 bases outside the gene matches. The DNA for the CDR3 is TGTGCCAGCAGCGTAAGAACAGGGGACTATGGCTACACCTTC. The encoded protein is CASSVRTGDYGYTF.

This clone was detected a few times. The genes are TRBV6-5 and TRBJ2-5; 8 bases line up with TRBD2. The germline CDR1 and CDR2 sequences are MNHEY and SVGAGI. The CDR3 is made up of 14 amino acids. J was trimmed by 5 bases and V by 3 bases; bases with no gene match: 5. The CDR3 DNA reads TGTGCCAGCAGTTATTGGGCTAGCGGGGAGACCCAGTACTTC. Translating gives CASSYWASGETQYF.

In its sample, this clone was seen a few times. V gene TRBV2 combines with J gene TRBJ2-1, with 13 bases identical to TRBD2. Germline values: CDR1 SNHLY, CDR2 FYNNEI. The V gene end was trimmed by 7 bases and the J gene end by 9 bases; junction bases not matched to a gene: 6. This CDR3 contains 14 residues. The CDR3 sequence: CASIGLAGVGEQFF. In nucleotides, the CDR3 is TGTGCCAGCATCGGACTAGCGGGAGTGGGTGAGCAGTTCTTC.

In its sample, this clone was seen a few times. The genes are TRBV7-8 and TRBJ1-1; maybe TRBD1 (5 bases). CDR3 length: 17 residues. The V end was cut by 2 bases, the J end by 0 bases, with 16 bases between. Germline CDR1 and CDR2: SGHVS and FQNEAQ. The CDR3 coding sequence is TGTGCCAGCAGCTTACACGGCAGGGTAGGAATGAACACTGAAGCTTTCTTT. It specifies CASSLHGRVGMNTEAFF.

This clone was seen only a few times. V and J are TRBV2 and TRBJ2-1; TRBD1 matches at 7 bases. From germline, CDR1 is SNHLY and CDR2 FYNNEI. Germline trimming cut 4 bases from V and 9 bases from J; bases unmatched to any gene: 15. The CDR3 sequence is 16 residues long. The CDR3 coding sequence is TGTGCCAGCAGTGCGGGGCCGGGACAGCTAAGCGGTGAGCAGTTCTTC. Amino acid sequence: CASSAGPGQLSGEQFF. Filled out from reference TRBV2 and TRBJ2-1, the complete variable domain reads EPEVTQTPSHQVTQMGQEVILRCVPISNHLYFYWYRQILGQKVEFLVSFYNNEISEKSEIFDDQFSVERPDGSNFTLKIRSTKLEDSAMYFCASSAGPGQLSGEQFFGPGTRLTVL.

V gene TRBV19 combines with J gene TRBJ2-5; 7 nucleotides match TRBD1. CDR1 and CDR2 from the germline V gene are LNHDA and SQIVND (reference sequence). The CDR3 covers 13 residues. The V and J ends lost 8 bases and 3 bases, in that order; junction bases with no gene match: 6. This chain's CDR3 is CASSEQGKETQYF. In DNA, the CDR3 is TGTGCCAGTTCCGAACAGGGGAAAGAGACCCAGTACTTC.

The chain has TRBV4-1 and TRBJ2-7; D possibly uses TRBD1 or TRBD2 (5 bases each). V was cut by 4 bases and J by 5 bases, with 18 bases left in between. CDR1 and CDR2 from the germline V gene are MGHRA and YSYEKL. This CDR3 region has 15 residues. The CDR3 sequence: CASSLRDGGGHEQYF. DNA for the CDR3: TGCGCCAGCAGCCTTCGGGATGGGGGTGGACACGAGCAGTACTTC.

As to this clone: Additional DNA sequences in this sample encode the identical CDR3. This chain connects TRBV19 to TRBJ2-5, with D perhaps matching TRBD2 (6 bases). The CDR3 loop spans 13 amino acids. The germline gives CDR1 LNHDA, CDR2 SQIVND (reference sequence). V was cut by 4 bases and J by 5 bases, with 11 bases left in between. The CDR3 region is CASSTSGGETQYF. As DNA, the CDR3 is TGTGCCAGTAGTACCAGTGGGGGGGAGACCCAGTACTTC.

This chain joins TRBV28 and TRBJ2-1; the D is unclear. V was pared by 2 bases and J by 9 bases, with 11 bases between. In germline, CDR1 is MDHEN, CDR2 SYDVKM. This CDR3 region has 13 residues. For the CDR3, the DNA is TGTGCCAGCAGTTTAAGCCCGGCAGGTGAGCAGTTCTTC. It specifies CASSLSPAGEQFF.

V is TRBV6-5 and J is TRBJ1-3; D unclear. This CDR3 spans 13 amino acids. Trimming cost V 2 bases and J 3 bases, with 5 bases left between them. CDR1 and CDR2 from the germline V gene are MNHEY and SVGAGI. CDR3 in amino acids: CASSYDRGNTIYF. The CDR3 DNA follows: TGTGCCAGCAGTTACGACCGTGGAAACACCATATATTTT.

The chain combines TRBV6-6 with TRBJ1-2, with D maybe TRBD1 (6 bases). Germline CDR1 and CDR2: MNHNY and SVGAGI (reference sequence). Trimming left V 0 bases short and J 3 bases short, with 11 bases between. This CDR3 comprises 15 residues. CDR3 loop: CASSYSGTRDYGYTF. The CDR3 coding sequence is TGTGCCAGCAGTTACTCCGGGACAAGGGACTATGGCTACACCTTC.

This sequence joins TRBV6-6 and TRBJ1-2; 9 nucleotides match TRBD1. CDR1 MNHNY and CDR2 SVGAGI come from the germline V gene (reference sequence). The V gene end was trimmed by 6 bases and the J gene end by 2 bases; junction bases not matched to a gene: 7. The CDR3 has 15 amino acids. The DNA for the CDR3 is TGTGCCAGCAGGGAAACCGGGACAGGGAACTATGGCTACACCTTC. Translated: CASRETGTGNYGYTF.

The rearrangement uses TRBV28 and TRBJ1-5; D might be TRBD1 (5 bases). V lost 1 base, J lost 7 bases, and 11 bases lay in between. The CDR3 is 14 residues long. Germline-derived CDR1 and CDR2 are MDHEN and SYDVKM. The CDR3 DNA reads TGTGCCAGCAGTTTATACAGGCTTAGGCAGCCCCAGCATTTT. Amino acids: CASSLYRLRQPQHF.